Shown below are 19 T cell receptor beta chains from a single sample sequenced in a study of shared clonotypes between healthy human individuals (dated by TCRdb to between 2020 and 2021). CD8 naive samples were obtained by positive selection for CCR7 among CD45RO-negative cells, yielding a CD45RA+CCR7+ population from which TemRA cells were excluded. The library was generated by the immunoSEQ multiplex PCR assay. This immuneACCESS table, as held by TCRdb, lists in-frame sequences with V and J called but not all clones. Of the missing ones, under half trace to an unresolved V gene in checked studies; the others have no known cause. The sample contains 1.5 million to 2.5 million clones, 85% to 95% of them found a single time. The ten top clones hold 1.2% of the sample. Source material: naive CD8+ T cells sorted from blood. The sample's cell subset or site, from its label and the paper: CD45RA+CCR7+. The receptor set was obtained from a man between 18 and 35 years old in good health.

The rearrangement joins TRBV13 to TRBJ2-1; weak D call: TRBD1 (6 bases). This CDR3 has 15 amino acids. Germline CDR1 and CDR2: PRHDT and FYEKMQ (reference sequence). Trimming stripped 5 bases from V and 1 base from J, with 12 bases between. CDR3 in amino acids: CASSLRTVSYNEQFF. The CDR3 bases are TGTGCCAGCAGCCTCCGGACAGTATCCTACAATGAGCAGTTCTTC. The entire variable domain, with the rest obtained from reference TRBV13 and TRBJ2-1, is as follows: AAGVIQSPRHLIKEKRETATLKCYPIPRHDTVYWYQQGPGQDPQFLISFYEKMQSDKGSIPDRFSAQQFSDYHSELNMSSLELGDSALYFCASSLRTVSYNEQFFGPGTRLTVL.

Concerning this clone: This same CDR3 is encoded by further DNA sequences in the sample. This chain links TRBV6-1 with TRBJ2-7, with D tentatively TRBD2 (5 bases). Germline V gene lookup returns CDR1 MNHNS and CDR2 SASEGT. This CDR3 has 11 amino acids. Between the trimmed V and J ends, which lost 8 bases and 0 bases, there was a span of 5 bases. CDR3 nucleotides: TGTGCCAGCCGGGACTCCTACGAGCAGTACTTC. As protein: CASRDSYEQYF.

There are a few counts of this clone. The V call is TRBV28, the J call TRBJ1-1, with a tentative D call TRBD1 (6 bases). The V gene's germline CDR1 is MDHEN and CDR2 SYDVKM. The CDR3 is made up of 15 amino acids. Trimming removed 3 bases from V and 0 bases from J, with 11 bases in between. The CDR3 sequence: CASSFDSGVNTEAFF. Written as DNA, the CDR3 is TGTGCCAGCAGTTTTGATTCAGGGGTGAACACTGAAGCTTTCTTT.

The DNA for the CDR3 is TGTGCCTGGAGCGCCCAGGGGTCCAGCTATGGCTACACCTTC. As protein: CAWSAQGSSYGYTF. This chain links TRBV30 with TRBJ1-2, with D tentatively TRBD1 (6 bases). Per germline, CDR1 GTSNPN and CDR2 SVGIG (reference sequence). The CDR3 spans 14 residues. With 3 bases removed from V and 4 bases from J, the gap between germline ends came to 15 bases.

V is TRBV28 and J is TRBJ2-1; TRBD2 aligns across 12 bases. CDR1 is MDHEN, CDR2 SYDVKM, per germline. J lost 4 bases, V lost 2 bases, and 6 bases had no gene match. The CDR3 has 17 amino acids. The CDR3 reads CASSLRALAGGYNEQFF. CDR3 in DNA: TGTGCCAGCAGTTTAAGGGCACTAGCGGGAGGATACAATGAGCAGTTCTTC.

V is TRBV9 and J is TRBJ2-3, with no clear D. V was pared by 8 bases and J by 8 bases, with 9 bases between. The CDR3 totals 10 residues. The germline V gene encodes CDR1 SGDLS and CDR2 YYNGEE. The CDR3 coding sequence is TGTGCCAGAAGAACGTCTACGCAGTATTTT. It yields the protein CARRTSTQYF.

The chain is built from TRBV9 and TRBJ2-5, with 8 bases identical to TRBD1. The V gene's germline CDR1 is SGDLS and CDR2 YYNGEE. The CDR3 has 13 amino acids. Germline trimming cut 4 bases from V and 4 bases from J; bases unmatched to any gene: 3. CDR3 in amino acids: CASSLRGLETQYF. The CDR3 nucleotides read TGTGCCAGCAGCCTCAGGGGGCTAGAGACCCAGTACTTC.

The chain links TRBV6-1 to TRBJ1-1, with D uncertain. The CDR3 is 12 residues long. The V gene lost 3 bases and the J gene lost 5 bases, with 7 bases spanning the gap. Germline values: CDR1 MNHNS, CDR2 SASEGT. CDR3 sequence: CASSDWVTEAFF. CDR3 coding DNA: TGTGCCAGCAGTGATTGGGTTACTGAAGCTTTCTTT.

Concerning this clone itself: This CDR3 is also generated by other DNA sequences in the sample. The CDR3 nucleotides read TGTGCCAGCAGTTACGGCCCGAATCAGCCCCAGCATTTT. This translates into CASSYGPNQPQHF. V and J are TRBV6-5 and TRBJ1-5; D remains unclear. Deletions cut 2 bases from V and 4 bases from J, with 6 bases between. The germline V gene has CDR1 MNHEY and CDR2 SVGAGI. The length of the CDR3 is 13 residues.

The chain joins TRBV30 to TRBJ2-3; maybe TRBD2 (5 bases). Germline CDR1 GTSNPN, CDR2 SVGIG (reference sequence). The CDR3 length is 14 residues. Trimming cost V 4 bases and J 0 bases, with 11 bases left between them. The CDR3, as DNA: TGTGCCTGGACCGCGGGCTCTAGCACAGATACGCAGTATTTT. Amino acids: CAWTAGSSTDTQYF.

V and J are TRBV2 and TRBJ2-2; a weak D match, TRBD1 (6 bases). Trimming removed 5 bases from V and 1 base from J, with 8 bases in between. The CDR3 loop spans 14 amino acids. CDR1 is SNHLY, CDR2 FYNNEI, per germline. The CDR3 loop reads CASSHRENTGELFF. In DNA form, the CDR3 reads TGTGCCAGCAGTCACAGGGAGAACACCGGGGAGCTGTTTTTT.

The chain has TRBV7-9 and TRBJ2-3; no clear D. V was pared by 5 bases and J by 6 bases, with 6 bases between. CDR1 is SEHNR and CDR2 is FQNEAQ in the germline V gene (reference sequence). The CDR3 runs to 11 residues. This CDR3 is CASSLEDTQYF. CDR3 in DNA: TGTGCCAGCAGCCTGGAGGATACGCAGTATTTT.

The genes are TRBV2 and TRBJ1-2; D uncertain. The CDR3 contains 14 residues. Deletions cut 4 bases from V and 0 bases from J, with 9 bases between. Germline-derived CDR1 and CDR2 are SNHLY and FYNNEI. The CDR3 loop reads CASSGEGTNYGYTF. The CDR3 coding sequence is TGTGCCAGCAGTGGCGAAGGGACTAACTATGGCTACACCTTC.

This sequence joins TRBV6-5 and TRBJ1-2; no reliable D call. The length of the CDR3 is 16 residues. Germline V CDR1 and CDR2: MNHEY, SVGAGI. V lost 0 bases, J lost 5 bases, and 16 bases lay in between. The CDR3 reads CASSYSDSTVLYGYTF. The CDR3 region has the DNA TGTGCCAGCAGTTACTCGGATTCAACAGTCCTTTATGGCTACACCTTC.

The CDR3 region has the DNA TGCGCCAGCAGCCAAGGACTGCTGTCTGGCTACACCTTC. Amino acids: CASSQGLLSGYTF. This chain connects TRBV4-1 to TRBJ1-2; D gene uncertain. Germline V gene sequence: CDR1 MGHRA, CDR2 YSYEKL. The CDR3 runs to 13 residues. Trimming cost V 1 base and J 7 bases, with 10 bases left between them.

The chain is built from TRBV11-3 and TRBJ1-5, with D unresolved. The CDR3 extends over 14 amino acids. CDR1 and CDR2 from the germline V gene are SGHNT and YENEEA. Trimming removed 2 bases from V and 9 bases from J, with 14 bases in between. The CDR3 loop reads CASSLIRAPWPQHF. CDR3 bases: TGTGCCAGCAGCTTAATACGGGCTCCCTGGCCCCAGCATTTT.

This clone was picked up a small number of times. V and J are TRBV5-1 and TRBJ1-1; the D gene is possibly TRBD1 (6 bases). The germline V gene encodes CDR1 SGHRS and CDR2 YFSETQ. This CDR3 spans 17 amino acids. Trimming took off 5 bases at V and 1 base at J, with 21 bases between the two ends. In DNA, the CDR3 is TGCGCCAGCAGTCGACGATCCACGGACAGCCAGAACACTGAAGCTTTCTTT. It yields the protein CASSRRSTDSQNTEAFF.

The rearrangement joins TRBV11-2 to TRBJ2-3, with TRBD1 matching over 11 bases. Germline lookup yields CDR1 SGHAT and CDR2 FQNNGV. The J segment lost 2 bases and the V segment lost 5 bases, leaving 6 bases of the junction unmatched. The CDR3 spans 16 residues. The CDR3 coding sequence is TGTGCCAGCAGCCCGAGGACAGGGGGCCCCACAGATACGCAGTATTTT. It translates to CASSPRTGGPTDTQYF.

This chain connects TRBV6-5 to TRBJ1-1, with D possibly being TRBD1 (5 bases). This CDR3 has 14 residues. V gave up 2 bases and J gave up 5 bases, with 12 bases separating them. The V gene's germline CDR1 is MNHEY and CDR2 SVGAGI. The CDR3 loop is CASSYGPQGTEAFF. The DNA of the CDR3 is TGTGCCAGCAGTTACGGACCTCAGGGAACTGAAGCTTTCTTT.